The clone carrying this T cell receptor (beta chain) was detected a few times. Under the authors' procedure: Estimation of nucleated cell counts relied on the amplification of reference gene primers. The repertoire was sequenced with immunoSEQ multiplex PCR; TCRdb's copy has only in-frame clones and lacks some. That table gives V, J and clone size, and the DNA gave D and trimming. In the table there are around 170,000 clones, 78% of which are singletons. The entry originates in a study of blood T cell repertoires in COVID-19. Study overall: Acute and convalescent COVID-19 specimens originated in the United States, Italy and Spain.

The sample comprised peripheral blood. The sequence came from a woman older than 75 with acute or convalescent COVID-19.

CDR3 nucleotides: TGTGCCAGCAAAGTCACATGGGTCCAGCGGGGATCCGATGAGCAGTTCTTC. Protein product: CASKVTWVQRGSDEQFF. J is TRBJ2-1 and V is TRBV13, with 7 bases matching TRBD2. CDR1 PRHDT and CDR2 FYEKMQ come from the germline V gene (reference sequence). The CDR3 has 17 amino acids. V lost 7 bases to trimming and J lost 8 bases; unmatched junction nucleotides: 20. The whole variable domain, filled in from reference TRBV13 and TRBJ2-1, reads AAGVIQSPRHLIKEKRETATLKCYPIPRHDTVYWYQQGPGQDPQFLISFYEKMQSDKGSIPDRFSAQQFSDYHSELNMSSLELGDSALYFCASKVTWVQRGSDEQFFGPGTRLTVL.